This T cell receptor (beta chain) was recorded in a study of blood T cells in healthy people across ages. Study outcomes and limitations: What prevented conclusive comparison of naive and antigen-experienced cells was that PBMCs were unsorted.

This clonotype was seen repeatedly, ten times or more. Its antigen is currently unknown. This CDR3 has 14 amino acids. V was pared by 7 bases and J by 5 bases, with 18 bases between. The V gene's germline CDR1 is MNHEY and CDR2 SVGAGI. A sample-barcoded 5' primer and a J-beta primer mix were used in a second PCR of roughly 6 to 11 cycles. Using its own MiXCR run on the 5' RACE reads, TCRdb lists one record per CDR3 protein. The repertoire holds approximately 680,000 distinct CDR3 sequences, about 34% seen once, with roughly 14% in the top ten. The sample providers were healthy Caucasian people from Russia, aged roughly 6 to 95. Peripheral blood samples of 9 to 10 milliliters were drawn from each donor.

The rearrangement joins TRBV6-5 to TRBJ2-7; D call uncertain. The material sequenced was blood. This receptor was taken from an elderly woman in good health. The CDR3 DNA sequence: TGTGCCAGCAATAAGCACTCGACAAGTAACGAGCAGTACTTC. Translation gives CASNKHSTSNEQYF.